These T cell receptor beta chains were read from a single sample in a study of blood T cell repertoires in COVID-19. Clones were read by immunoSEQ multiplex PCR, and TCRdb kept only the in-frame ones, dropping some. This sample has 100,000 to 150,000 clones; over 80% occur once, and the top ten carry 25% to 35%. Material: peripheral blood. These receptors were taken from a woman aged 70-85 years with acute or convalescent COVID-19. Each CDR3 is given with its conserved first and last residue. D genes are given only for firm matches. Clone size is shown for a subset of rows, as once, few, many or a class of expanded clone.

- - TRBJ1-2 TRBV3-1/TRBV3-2 CASSQSGFYGYTF TGTGCCAGCAGCCAATCGGGGTTCTATGGCTACACCTTC
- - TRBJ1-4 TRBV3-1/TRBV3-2 CASSRSRGPSEKLFF TGTGCCAGCAGCCGCTCCAGGGGTCCCTCCGAAAAACTGTTTTTT
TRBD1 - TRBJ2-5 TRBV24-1 CATSDPGQHQETQYF TGTGCCACCAGTGACCCGGGACAGCACCAAGAGACCCAGTACTTC
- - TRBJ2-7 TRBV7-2 CASSPEGNNPREQYF TGTGCCAGCAGCCCAGAGGGAAACAATCCCCGCGAGCAGTACTTC
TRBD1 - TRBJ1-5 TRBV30 CAWSARTGGINQPQHF TGTGCCTGGAGCGCTCGGACAGGGGGCATCAATCAGCCCCAGCATTTT
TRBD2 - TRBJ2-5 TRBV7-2 CASRVGGGLVQETQYF TGTGCCAGCAGAGTTGGGGGGGGGTTGGTCCAAGAGACCCAGTACTTC
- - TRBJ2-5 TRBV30 CAWIPMGRETQYF TGTGCCTGGATACCTATGGGGCGAGAGACCCAGTACTTC
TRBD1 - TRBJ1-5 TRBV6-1 CASSEDRGYSNQPQHF TGTGCCAGCAGTGAGGACAGGGGATATAGCAATCAGCCCCAGCATTTT
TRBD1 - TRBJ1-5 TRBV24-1 CATRVRDRGQPQHF TGTGCCACCAGGGTCCGCGACAGGGGTCAGCCCCAGCATTTT
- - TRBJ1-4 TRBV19 CASRTSGVTTNEKLFF TGTGCCAGCCGCACCTCAGGGGTCACAACTAATGAAAAACTGTTTTTT
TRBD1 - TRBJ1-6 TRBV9 CASSTFTGTGASPLHF TGTGCCAGCAGCACTTTCACCGGGACAGGGGCCTCACCCCTCCACTTT
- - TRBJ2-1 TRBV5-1 CASTHPEGYNEQFF TGCGCCAGCACCCACCCCGAGGGCTACAATGAGCAGTTCTTC
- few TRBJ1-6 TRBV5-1 CASSLAGSSYNSPLHF TGCGCCAGCAGCTTGGCAGGTAGCTCCTATAATTCACCCCTCCACTTT
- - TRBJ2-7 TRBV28 CASSPQDSYEQYF TGTGCCAGCAGTCCCCAGGACTCCTACGAGCAGTACTTC
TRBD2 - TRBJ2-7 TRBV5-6 CASSLLAGGREQYF TGTGCCAGCAGCTTGCTAGCGGGGGGGCGCGAGCAGTACTTC
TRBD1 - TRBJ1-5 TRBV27 CASSVKRQGAYPQHF TGTGCCAGCAGTGTAAAACGACAGGGGGCATATCCCCAGCATTTT
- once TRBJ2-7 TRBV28 CASSRGDLNSYEQYF TGTGCCAGCAGTCGCGGGGACCTGAACTCCTACGAGCAGTACTTC
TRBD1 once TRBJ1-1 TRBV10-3 CAIGRDRETEAFF TGTGCCATCGGCCGCGACAGGGAAACTGAAGCTTTCTTT
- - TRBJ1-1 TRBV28 CASRKTGANTEAFF TGTGCCAGCAGAAAGACAGGCGCGAACACTGAAGCTTTCTTT
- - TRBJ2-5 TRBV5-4 CASSLVQGGETQYF TGTGCCAGCAGCTTGGTTCAGGGTGGAGAGACCCAGTACTTC
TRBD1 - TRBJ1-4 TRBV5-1 CASSSGTVEEKLFF TGCGCCAGCAGCTCCGGGACAGTTGAGGAAAAACTGTTTTTT
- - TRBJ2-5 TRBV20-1 CSAIEGRETQYF TGCAGTGCTATTGAGGGCCGGGAGACCCAGTACTTC
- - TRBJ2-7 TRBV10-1 CASSESRVPGYPYEQYF TGCGCCAGCAGTGAGTCCCGAGTCCCGGGATACCCCTACGAGCAGTACTTC
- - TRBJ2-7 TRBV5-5 CASSIGTSSYEQYF TGTGCCAGCAGCATTGGGACATCCTCCTACGAGCAGTACTTC
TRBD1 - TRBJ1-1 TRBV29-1 CSAVLRTGANTEAFF TGCAGCGCTGTTCTCAGGACAGGAGCAAACACTGAAGCTTTCTTT
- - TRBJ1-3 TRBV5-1 CASSLEGWTSGNTIYF TGCGCCAGCAGCTTGGAGGGGTGGACCTCTGGAAACACCATATATTTT
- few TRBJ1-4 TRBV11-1 CASSRDTLGEEKLFF TGTGCCAGCAGCCGGGACACATTGGGAGAAGAAAAACTGTTTTTT
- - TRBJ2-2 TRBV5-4 CASSVFNGELFF TGTGCCAGCAGCGTGTTTAACGGGGAGCTGTTTTTT
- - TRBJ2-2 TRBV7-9 CASSLVGASTGELFF TGTGCCAGCAGCTTAGTGGGAGCGAGCACCGGGGAGCTGTTTTTT
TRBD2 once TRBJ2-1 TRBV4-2 CASSRPGLAGGNYNEQFF TGTGCCAGCAGCCGGCCGGGACTAGCGGGGGGGAACTACAATGAGCAGTTCTTC
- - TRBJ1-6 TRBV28 CASRERDSPLHF TGTGCCAGCCGGGAACGGGATTCACCCCTCCACTTT
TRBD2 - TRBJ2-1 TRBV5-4 CASSRPIAGEYNEQFF TGTGCCAGCAGCCGACCGATAGCGGGAGAATACAATGAGCAGTTCTTC
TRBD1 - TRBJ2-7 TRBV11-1 CASSLPLTGGSYEQYF TGTGCCAGCAGCTTACCCTTGACAGGGGGATCCTACGAGCAGTACTTC
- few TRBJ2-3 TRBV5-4 CASSLGGNALGDTQYF TGTGCCAGCAGCTTGGGGGGCAACGCCCTAGGGGATACGCAGTATTTT
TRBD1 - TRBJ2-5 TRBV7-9 CASSPKTGGVQETQYF TGTGCCAGCAGCCCAAAGACAGGGGGCGTGCAAGAGACCCAGTACTTC
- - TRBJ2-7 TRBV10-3 CAISEVRGLSEQYF TGTGCCATCAGTGAAGTAAGGGGATTGTCCGAGCAGTACTTC
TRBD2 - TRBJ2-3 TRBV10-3 CAISESAGLAGGEADTQYF TGTGCCATCAGTGAGTCAGCGGGACTAGCGGGGGGGGAAGCAGATACGCAGTATTTT
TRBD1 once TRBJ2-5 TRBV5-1 CASSVGTARGETQYF TGCGCCAGCAGCGTCGGGACAGCAAGGGGCGAGACCCAGTACTTC
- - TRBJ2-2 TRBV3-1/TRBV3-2 CASSRGGTGELFF TGTGCCAGCTCTAGGGGGGGCACCGGGGAGCTGTTTTTT
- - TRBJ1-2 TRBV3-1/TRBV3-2 CASSPLGRPEGYGYTF TGTGCCAGCAGCCCCCTGGGGCGCCCGGAGGGCTATGGCTACACCTTC
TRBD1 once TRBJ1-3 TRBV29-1 CILYGTGSGNTIYF TGCATCCTTTACGGGACAGGCTCTGGAAACACCATATATTTT
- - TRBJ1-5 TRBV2 CASKIGTLSNQPQHF TGTGCCAGCAAAATAGGGACTCTTTCAAATCAGCCCCAGCATTTT
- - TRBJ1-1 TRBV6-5 CASQDRSNTEAFF TGTGCCTCACAAGATCGTTCGAACACTGAAGCTTTCTTT